The sequence of this T cell receptor beta chain was determined in a study of shared clonotypes between healthy human individuals. V lost 5 bases to trimming and J lost 9 bases; unmatched junction nucleotides: 18. In germline, CDR1 is LNHDA, CDR2 SQIVND (reference sequence). The CDR3 runs to 17 residues. On this clone: As yet, its antigen is unknown.

General study findings and limits: Only blood samples were collected, and tissue repertoires likely differ. What naive subsets generally showed was a larger estimated richness than memory subsets showed. Against clonotypes common to all four donors, non-shared ones had lower generation probabilities. Sequencing depth was expected to affect clonotype sharing among donors.

The protocol was immunoSEQ multiplex PCR, while the TCRdb copy is restricted to in-frame clones and leaves out a portion. The sample shows around 350,000 clones, roughly 80% of them seen only once. This TCR came from a man aged 25 to 40 in good health. V gene TRBV19 combines with J gene TRBJ1-5; 8 bases map to TRBD1. The material sequenced was memory CD4+ T cells sorted from blood. Subset given: CD45RA-negative fraction. CDR3 residues: CASSPTSGAGGVRPQHF. The CDR3 DNA is TGTGCCAGTAGTCCCACGAGTGGGGCAGGGGGCGTTCGGCCCCAGCATTTT.